This T cell receptor (beta chain) was observed in a study of CD8 T cells in ankylosing spondylitis (dated by TCRdb to 2016 to 2017). About the investigation overall: T cell receptor beta repertoires were profiled in healthy donors and ankylosing spondylitis patients so that disease-linked TCR variants could be found. The full study cohort comprised roughly 24 ankylosing spondylitis patients and around 100 healthy donors. Peripheral blood was sampled, and synovial fluid was also collected from ankylosing spondylitis patients. Beyond this particular receptor, the publication reports: The disease-linked clones showed a CD8+ phenotype and occurred at relatively low frequencies in peripheral blood. Some motif variants were previously reported in synovial fluid and blood of reactive arthritis patients, suggesting common disease-initiation mechanisms. The disease-linked clones were reported to be significantly enriched in matched synovial fluid samples from ankylosing spondylitis patients. A TCR beta motif of eight highly homologous amino acid variants appeared characteristic of blood from ankylosing spondylitis patients.

Reads for this sample came from an Illumina HiSeq 2500. Quantitative 5'-RACE with molecular barcodes was the method used to prepare the TCR beta libraries. The authors processed their data as follows. A new computational method based on a probabilistic model of VDJ rearrangement was used to identify disease-linked TCR variants. TCRdb took the public reads, trimmed them with fastp at Q25, ran MiXCR for clone calling and kept in-frame beta chains. Rows matching on CDR3 protein sequence are summarized as one entry with the most common DNA and genes. The V and J calls were not made by the authors but by TCRdb's processing. The sample table contains 700,000 to 850,000 distinct CDR3 sequences; only one count was recorded for approximately 12% of them. Of the sample, 0.51% is held by the ten largest clones. This clonotype was counted at least ten times. No antigen is known for it. One base away there is no much larger clone; base qualities are not given.

V sheds 3 bases and J sheds 0 bases, leaving 12 bases between their ends. The germline V gene specifies SGHTA as CDR1 and FQGNSA as CDR2. Inclusive of the bounding cysteine and phenylalanine, the CDR3 is 15 residues long. This entry keeps only the CDR3 DNA: 45 bases, framed from base 1. This receptor was obtained from a male donor with ankylosing spondylitis. The sample comprised blood, either unsorted or a sorted T cell fraction (not recorded which). Recombination linked TRBV7-2 to TRBJ2-7; confidence is insufficient to name the D gene. The DNA is TGTGCCAGCAGCTTGCGGACCGAGAGCTCCTACGAGCAGTACTTC. Its protein reads: CASSLRTESSYEQYF.